The 7 T cell receptor beta chains below all came from one sample that was sequenced in a study of monozygotic twins with inflammatory bowel disease. TCRdb re-called the 5' RACE reads and shows each CDR3 protein once, DNA omitted. The table for this sample gives around 450,000 distinct CDR3 sequences. The specimen sequenced was blood. The receptors shown here come from a human donor with ulcerative colitis or Crohn's disease, or a healthy co-twin of an affected twin (not recorded which).

The V gene is TRBV7-3, the J gene TRBJ2-2. Germline loops: CDR1 SGHTA, CDR2 FQGTGA. The CDR3 totals 14 residues. The CDR3 sequence is CASALQPNTGELFF.

This chain joins TRBV6-6 and TRBJ1-2; no DNA is available, so the TRBD1 call from TCRdb remains unchecked. The germline CDR1 and CDR2 sequences are MNHNY and SVGAGI (reference sequence). The CDR3 contains 14 residues. The CDR3 reads CAGAPGGLIGGYTF.

V is TRBV4-1 and J is TRBJ2-2; TCRdb's D gene call, TRBD1, goes unchecked for lack of DNA. There are 21 residues in the CDR3. Germline assignment: CDR1 MGHRA and CDR2 YSYEKL. CDR3 in amino acids: CASSQANLAQGSGIYTGELFF.

CDR3 in amino acids: CASTPTGAHANEKLFF. This rearrangement joins TRBV6-1 to TRBJ1-4; TCRdb indicates TRBD1, and absent DNA this call remains unverified. The CDR3 runs 16 residues. The germline CDR1 and CDR2 sequences are MNHNS and SASEGT.

This chain links TRBV14 with TRBJ2-2; the TCRdb D gene call, TRBD1, has no DNA to confirm it. CDR3 length: 15 amino acids. CDR1 is SGHDN and CDR2 is FVKESK in the germline V gene. This chain's CDR3 is CASSRLQGMTGELFF.

The chain uses TRBV12-3 or TRBV12-4 and TRBJ2-5. CDR3 length: 13 residues. This chain's CDR3 is CASSLDVEKTQYF.

The chain uses TRBV5-1 and TRBJ2-3; TCRdb returns TRBD2, unconfirmable since there is no DNA. Looked up from germline, CDR1 is SGHRS and CDR2 is YFSETQ. The CDR3 extends over 17 amino acids. CDR3 protein: CASSLTVLAGFTDTQYF. Filled out from reference TRBV5-1 and TRBJ2-3, the complete variable domain reads KAGVTQTPRYLIKTRGQQVTLSCSPISGHRSVSWYQQTPGQGLQFLFEYFSETQRNKGNFPGRFSGRQFSNSRSEMNVSTLELGDSALYLCASSLTVLAGFTDTQYFGPGTRLTVL.